The 30 T cell receptor beta chains given below trace back to one sample, sequenced in a study of cytomegalovirus exposure and HLA in healthy donors (dated by TCRdb to 2016 to 2017). The library was produced with the immunoSEQ multiplex PCR assay. Not all clones reach the TCRdb copy of this immuneACCESS table, which keeps in-frame sequences only. Checked studies attribute under half of the gap to unresolved V genes and leave the rest unexplained. This sample gives around 73,000 clones in total; 70% to 90% of them show up just once. The ten biggest clones cover 3% to 4% of the sample. Sequenced sample: PBMCs. Receptors originate from a woman under 30 in good health and CMV-seropositive.

V gene TRBV7-9 combines with J gene TRBJ2-3, with TRBD1 matching 11 bases. CDR1 SEHNR and CDR2 FQNEAQ come from the germline V gene (reference sequence). This CDR3 is built from 16 residues. J was trimmed by 5 bases and V by 8 bases; bases with no gene match: 12. The CDR3 is CASRHPGQGVEDTQYF. CDR3 coding DNA: TGTGCCAGCCGGCATCCGGGACAGGGGGTGGAAGATACGCAGTATTTT.

The V gene is TRBV6-5, the J gene TRBJ2-7; 7 nucleotides align to TRBD1. Germline V gene lookup returns CDR1 MNHEY and CDR2 SVGAGI. The CDR3 has 12 amino acids. Trimming removed 4 bases from V and 6 bases from J; junction bases left unmatched: 3. Written as DNA, the CDR3 is TGTGCCAGCAGTTCACAGGGGCGCGAGCAGTACTTC. Translation: CASSSQGREQYF.

The table lists this clone with a count of one. V usage is TRBV4-1 and J usage is TRBJ1-1, with a possible D match to TRBD1 (5 bases). The germline CDR1 and CDR2 sequences are MGHRA and YSYEKL. The germline V and J ends were trimmed by 4 bases and 9 bases, with 18 bases remaining between them. There are 14 residues in the CDR3. CDR3 sequence (DNA): TGCGCCAGCAGCCCCCTCACTGGCGGGGGGAAAGCTTTCTTT. It codes for CASSPLTGGGKAFF.

The V call is TRBV4-3, the J call TRBJ2-5; tentatively, D is TRBD2 (6 bases). The CDR3 sequence is 13 residues long. Germline assignment: CDR1 LGHNA and CDR2 YSLEER. Trimming took 2 bases from V and 5 from J, leaving 9 bases between them. In DNA form, the CDR3 reads TGCGCCAGCAGCCAAACCCGGGGGGAGACCCAGTACTTC. Translation: CASSQTRGETQYF.

The V call is TRBV6-4, the J call TRBJ2-1, with 11 bases matching TRBD2. Losses at the gene ends were 0 bases for V and 4 bases for J; bases not matched to a gene: 2. Germline V CDR1 and CDR2: MRHNA, SNTAGT. The CDR3 loop spans 16 amino acids. The CDR3 is CASSDSGLAEYNEQFF. CDR3 coding DNA: TGTGCCAGCAGTGACTCGGGACTAGCGGAGTACAATGAGCAGTTCTTC.

The chain uses TRBV19 and TRBJ2-5; weak D call: TRBD1 (6 bases). This CDR3 spans 15 amino acids. Germline V gene data show CDR1 as LNHDA and CDR2 as SQIVND (reference sequence). Trimming left V 5 bases short and J 1 base short, with 14 bases between. The DNA of the CDR3 is TGTGCCAGTAGTCGTACACGACAGGCCCAAGAGACCCAGTACTTC. It is translated as CASSRTRQAQETQYF.

V usage is TRBV5-8 and J usage is TRBJ1-5; unclear D gene. Germline V lookup: CDR1 SGHTS, CDR2 YDEGEE. The V end was cut by 3 bases, the J end by 3 bases, with 10 bases between. This CDR3 has 14 residues. The CDR3: CASSYGLTNQPQHF. CDR3 DNA: TGTGCCAGCAGCTATGGACTCACCAATCAGCCCCAGCATTTT.

This chain connects TRBV7-3 to TRBJ2-1; 8 bases are shared with TRBD1. This CDR3 is 16 amino acids long. Germline V gene data show CDR1 as SGHTA and CDR2 as FQGTGA. The V and J ends lost 5 bases and 5 bases, in that order; junction bases with no gene match: 11. CDR3 DNA: TGTGCCAGCAGCCCGCCAGGGGGCGAATTCCACAATGAGCAGTTCTTC. Amino acids: CASSPPGGEFHNEQFF.

The chain is built from TRBV13 and TRBJ2-7; 7 bases align to TRBD2. Germline V gene lookup returns CDR1 PRHDT and CDR2 FYEKMQ (reference sequence). The CDR3 runs 14 residues. J lost 2 bases, V lost 5 bases, and 6 bases had no gene match. DNA for the CDR3: TGTGCCAGCAGCATGCGCGGGAGTACCTACGAGCAGTACTTC. Translation gives CASSMRGSTYEQYF.

The genes are TRBV5-8 and TRBJ2-1; perhaps TRBD1 as D (6 bases). Trimming cost V 7 bases and J 6 bases, with 11 bases left between them. Germline V lookup: CDR1 SGHTS, CDR2 YDEGEE. The CDR3 loop spans 12 amino acids. CDR3 DNA: TGTGCCAGCTCCGGGACACTCAATGAGCAGTTCTTC. It yields the protein CASSGTLNEQFF.

The genes are TRBV2 and TRBJ2-7; 7 positions match TRBD1. From germline, CDR1 is SNHLY and CDR2 FYNNEI. CDR3 size: 14 residues. V lost 7 bases to trimming and J lost 0 bases; unmatched junction nucleotides: 6. The CDR3: CASTADRVSYEQYF. CDR3 nucleotide sequence: TGTGCCAGCACCGCAGACAGGGTCTCCTACGAGCAGTACTTC. The full variable domain, completed using reference TRBV2 and TRBJ2-7, is EPEVTQTPSHQVTQMGQEVILRCVPISNHLYFYWYRQILGQKVEFLVSFYNNEISEKSEIFDDQFSVERPDGSNFTLKIRSTKLEDSAMYFCASTADRVSYEQYFGPGTRLTVT.

This chain uses TRBV7-8 with TRBJ1-1; TRBD1 is a possible D gene (5 bases). This CDR3 comprises 13 residues. Germline V lookup: CDR1 SGHVS, CDR2 FQNEAQ. Trimming stripped 5 bases from V and 5 bases from J, with 12 bases between. Here the CDR3 reads CASSPGAGTEAFF. DNA of the CDR3: TGTGCCAGCAGCCCCGGGGCGGGGACTGAAGCTTTCTTT.

The V and J genes are TRBV19 and TRBJ2-6; 16 nucleotides match TRBD2. Germline assignment: CDR1 LNHDA and CDR2 SQIVND (reference sequence). The CDR3 length is 22 residues. With V trimmed by 5 bases and J by 2 bases, 15 bases remained unmatched. The CDR3 spells CASSPPGLAGGPGVTGANVLTF. DNA for the CDR3: TGTGCCAGTAGTCCCCCGGGACTAGCGGGAGGGCCGGGTGTTACTGGGGCCAACGTCCTGACTTTC.

The V gene is TRBV5-5, the J gene TRBJ2-1, with 12 bases identical to TRBD2. Trimming at V came to 6 bases and at J to 4 bases, leaving 5 bases not matched to a gene. CDR1 is SGHKS, CDR2 YYEKEE, per germline (reference sequence). This CDR3 is built from 15 residues. CDR3 region: CASIEGLAGYNEQFF. CDR3 sequence (DNA): TGTGCCAGCATAGAAGGACTAGCGGGGTACAATGAGCAGTTCTTC.

V and J are TRBV21-1 and TRBJ1-1; TRBD1, the table's D call, was not compared with the DNA. TRBV21-1 is an annotated pseudogene. The CDR3 is 15 residues long. The DNA of the CDR3 is TGTGCCAGCAGCCCACAGGGGCGTATGAACACTGAAGCTTTCTTT. Translating it yields CASSPQGRMNTEAFF.

The sample holds a few counts of this clone. The CDR3 nucleotides are TGTGCCACCAGCAGAGAGGTCAGCTACGAGCAGTACTTC. Translated, it gives CATSREVSYEQYF. The rearrangement uses TRBV15 and TRBJ2-7; D remains ambiguous. The CDR3 is 13 residues long. The germline CDR1 and CDR2 sequences are LNHNV and YYDKDF (reference sequence). The V end was cut by 0 bases, the J end by 3 bases, with 6 bases between.

The sample holds one count of this clone. The V gene is TRBV11-2, the J gene TRBJ1-6; D ambiguous. Trimming removed 5 bases from V and 3 bases from J, with 8 bases in between. Germline assignment: CDR1 SGHAT and CDR2 FQNNGV. CDR3 length: 14 amino acids. CDR3 residues: CASSGGNYNSPLHF. Here the CDR3 DNA reads TGTGCCAGCAGCGGAGGGAACTATAATTCACCCCTCCACTTT.

The gene calls are TRBV4-1 and TRBJ2-2; TRBD2 matches at 12 bases. The CDR3 loop spans 16 amino acids. CDR1 and CDR2 from the germline V gene are MGHRA and YSYEKL. V shed 1 base, J shed 6 bases, and the junction held 3 bases outside the gene matches. The CDR3 region has the DNA TGCGCCAGCAGCCAAGCCGGGACTAGCGGGTCCGGGGAGCTGTTTTTT. It is translated as CASSQAGTSGSGELFF.

This chain connects TRBV5-4 to TRBJ2-7, with TRBD1 identical over 7 bases. Germline V CDR1 and CDR2: SGHNT, YYREEE (reference sequence). Germline trimming cut 3 bases from V and 2 bases from J; bases unmatched to any gene: 11. This CDR3 is built from 16 residues. The CDR3 loop reads CASSSDGQVIAYEQYF. CDR3 bases: TGTGCCAGCAGCTCCGACGGACAGGTGATAGCCTACGAGCAGTACTTC.

The chain is built from TRBV7-9 and TRBJ1-2; D is possibly TRBD1 (6 bases). Between the trimmed V and J ends, which lost 4 bases and 0 bases, there was a span of 12 bases. Germline CDR1 SEHNR, CDR2 FQNEAQ (reference sequence). The CDR3 runs to 15 residues. This CDR3 is CASSSQGRANYGYTF. Written as DNA, the CDR3 is TGTGCCAGCAGCTCTCAGGGGCGAGCTAACTATGGCTACACCTTC.

The chain couples TRBV7-9 to TRBJ2-7; possibly TRBD2 for D (5 bases). CDR1 and CDR2 (germline): SEHNR, FQNEAQ (reference sequence). Trimming pared 7 bases from V and 2 bases from J, leaving 9 bases between. This CDR3 has 12 residues. In DNA, the CDR3 is TGTGCCAGCACAACCGGGACCTACGAGCAGTACTTC. Protein product: CASTTGTYEQYF.

The chain is built from TRBV5-1 and TRBJ2-7; D is uncertain. Between the trimmed V and J ends, which lost 1 base and 3 bases, there was a span of 8 bases. Germline loops: CDR1 SGHRS, CDR2 YFSETQ. The CDR3 totals 13 residues. The CDR3 bases are TGCGCCAGCAGCTTGAGCACCAACTACGAGCAGTACTTC. Amino acids: CASSLSTNYEQYF.

The rearrangement links TRBV18 to TRBJ1-1, with 9 bases aligning to TRBD1. Germline lookup yields CDR1 KGHSH and CDR2 LQKENI. This CDR3 has 13 amino acids. The junction had 3 bases not matched to a gene; V was cut back by 9 bases and J by 1 base. CDR3 sequence reads: CASKGQGNTEAFF. CDR3 in DNA: TGTGCCAGTAAGGGACAGGGGAACACTGAAGCTTTCTTT.

The chain recombines TRBV5-8 with TRBJ1-4; 9 positions agree with TRBD1. CDR3 length equals 16 residues. CDR1 is SGHTS, CDR2 YDEGEE, per germline. J lost 7 bases, V lost 4 bases, and 11 bases had no gene match. The CDR3 nucleotides read TGTGCCAGCAGCAGGAACAGGGGGCTCGAGGGTGAAAAACTGTTTTTT. Protein: CASSRNRGLEGEKLFF.

The rearrangement links TRBV14 to TRBJ2-2, with a possible D match to TRBD1 (5 bases). Deletions cut 6 bases from V and 6 bases from J, with 8 bases between. CDR1 and CDR2 from the germline V gene are SGHDN and FVKESK. The CDR3 is 12 residues long. In nucleotides, the CDR3 is TGTGCCAGCAGTGACAGATCCGGGGAGCTGTTTTTT. Residues: CASSDRSGELFF.

About this clone: The junction departs from germline at one end; a sequencing error may be responsible. The V gene is TRBV7-2, the J gene TRBJ2-3, with TRBD2 matching over 9 bases. Per germline, CDR1 SGHTA and CDR2 FQGNSA. This CDR3 region has 14 residues. CDR3 residues: CASSVAGVKDTQYF. The CDR3 DNA reads TGTGCCAGCAGCGTAGCGGGAGTTAAAGATACGCAGTATTTT.

This chain connects TRBV6-6 to TRBJ1-2; a weak D match, TRBD1 (5 bases). With 6 bases removed from V and 3 bases from J, the gap between germline ends came to 14 bases. The CDR3 extends over 14 amino acids. Germline-derived CDR1 and CDR2 are MNHNY and SVGAGI (reference sequence). The CDR3 bases are TGTGCCAGCAGCCCCGGGGGGTCGGACTATGGCTACACCTTC. Protein product: CASSPGGSDYGYTF.

The chain links TRBV4-1 to TRBJ1-1; the match to TRBD1 covers 11 bases. J was trimmed by 3 bases and V by 4 bases; bases with no gene match: 10. From germline, CDR1 is MGHRA and CDR2 YSYEKL. This CDR3 is 17 amino acids long. The CDR3 DNA follows: TGCGCCAGCAGCCCCGGACAGGGGGCGAGGGGGTACACTGAAGCTTTCTTT. Protein: CASSPGQGARGYTEAFF.

This sequence joins TRBV30 and TRBJ2-7; a weak D match, TRBD1 (5 bases). The CDR3 spans 13 residues. The germline V gene encodes CDR1 GTSNPN and CDR2 SVGIG (reference sequence). Trimming removed 2 bases from V and 1 base from J, with 9 bases in between. CDR3 coding DNA: TGTGCCTGGAGTTCAGGGATATCCTACGAGCAGTACTTC. Translated, it gives CAWSSGISYEQYF.

The sample holds one count of this clone. Other nucleotide sequences from this sample produce the same CDR3. The V gene is TRBV2, the J gene TRBJ2-7; TRBD2 agrees at 8 bases. V trimming: 4 bases; J trimming: 4 bases; junction bases outside the gene matches: 6. Germline lookup yields CDR1 SNHLY and CDR2 FYNNEI. The CDR3 is made up of 14 amino acids. This CDR3 is CASSGGSGIYEQYF. CDR3 in DNA: TGTGCCAGCAGTGGAGGTAGCGGGATATACGAGCAGTACTTC.